This TCR beta chain was profiled in a study of OX40 agonist ivuxolimab in advanced cancers. Study-level points and caveats: It was not determined which antigens were specifically recognized by the peripheral T cells that had undergone clonal expansion.

In the case of this clone: The antigen remains undetermined.

The length of the CDR3 is 13 residues. With 2 bases removed from V and 3 bases from J, the gap between germline ends came to 11 bases. In germline, CDR1 is GTSNPN, CDR2 SVGIG (reference sequence). Sequencing used immunoSEQ multiplex PCR; TCRdb keeps in-frame clones, though not all of them. Of around 20,000 clones listed, 74% are singletons. Sample: CD4+ or CD8+ T cells sorted from blood, taken in a trial of the OX40 agonist ivuxolimab. This TCR was sampled from an adult with an advanced solid tumor such as melanoma, head and neck, liver or kidney cancer. The chain combines TRBV30 with TRBJ2-7; a weak D match, TRBD1 (6 bases). This chain's CDR3 is CAWSPGQDYEQYF. The CDR3 nucleotides read TGTGCCTGGAGTCCGGGACAAGACTACGAGCAGTACTTC.